These T cell receptor beta chains were read from a single sample in a study of blood T cell repertoires in COVID-19. The table came from immunoSEQ multiplex PCR; TCRdb's copy has only in-frame clones and leaves some out. The sample has approximately 200,000 clones, around four fifths seen once. Sequenced input: peripheral blood. The receptors here all came from a woman aged 55-69 years who had recovered from COVID-19. The CDR3 runs from the conserved cysteine through the conserved F or W. A D gene is named only where the DNA matches it firmly. Size tells how often a clone was seen (once, few, many) or the class of an expanded clone, and some rows leave it out.

v_gene	j_gene	abundance	d_gene	CDR3aa	CDR3nt
TRBV3-1/TRBV3-2	TRBJ2-5	-	-	CASSQTGIQETQYF	TGTGCCAGCAGCCAAACGGGGATCCAAGAGACCCAGTACTTC
TRBV2	TRBJ1-4	once	-	CASSEAARGWSEKLFF	TGTGCCAGCAGTGAAGCGGCTAGGGGATGGAGTGAAAAACTGTTTTTT
TRBV19	TRBJ2-2	-	-	CASSTYREIGRELFF	TGTGCCAGTAGTACATACAGGGAGATCGGCCGGGAGCTGTTTTTT
TRBV7-9	TRBJ1-2	-	-	CASSLGRENRNGGGYTF	TGTGCCAGCAGCTTAGGTCGGGAGAACAGGAATGGTGGCGGCTACACCTTC
TRBV10-2	TRBJ1-2	-	-	CASSEAVRGNYGYTF	TGCGCCAGCAGTGAGGCGGTCCGGGGGAACTATGGCTACACCTTC
TRBV30	TRBJ1-5	many	-	CAWSPTGFLGSSNQPQHF	TGTGCCTGGAGTCCAACAGGGTTTCTCGGTTCGAGCAATCAGCCCCAGCATTTT
TRBV5-1	TRBJ2-7	-	TRBD1	CASSLATGEGSYEQYF	TGCGCCAGCAGCTTGGCCACAGGGGAAGGATCCTACGAGCAGTACTTC
TRBV6-6	TRBJ1-2	-	-	CASSYLQGNYGYTF	TGTGCCAGCAGTTACCTACAGGGTAACTATGGCTACACCTTC
TRBV30	TRBJ2-5	few	TRBD2	CAWATSGGVWETQYF	TGTGCCTGGGCCACTAGCGGGGGGGTCTGGGAGACCCAGTACTTC
TRBV4-3	TRBJ1-4	-	TRBD1	CASSHDRGNEKLFF	TGCGCCAGCAGCCACGACAGGGGTAATGAAAAACTGTTTTTT
TRBV30	TRBJ1-5	few	-	CAWRGGGNQPQHF	TGTGCCTGGAGGGGAGGGGGCAATCAGCCCCAGCATTTT
TRBV28	TRBJ1-2	-	-	CASSNTGYGYTF	TGTGCCAGCAGCAATACAGGGTATGGCTACACCTTC
TRBV7-2	TRBJ2-7	-	TRBD1	CASSPGVRGRHEQYF	TGTGCCAGCAGCCCCGGAGTCAGGGGGCGCCACGAGCAGTACTTC
TRBV18	TRBJ1-6	-	TRBD1	CASSPADRGGSPLHF	TGTGCCAGCTCACCCGCGGACAGGGGAGGTTCACCCCTCCACTTT
TRBV4-3	TRBJ1-2	-	-	CASSQDRSRGALYGYTF	TGCGCCAGCAGCCAAGATAGGTCTCGGGGGGCTCTTTATGGCTACACCTTC
TRBV5-6	TRBJ1-2	-	TRBD1	CASSLVQGAPYGYTF	TGTGCCAGCAGCTTGGTACAGGGGGCCCCCTATGGCTACACCTTC
TRBV3-1/TRBV3-2	TRBJ2-3	-	TRBD2	CASSQGLAASTDTQYF	TGTGCCAGCAGCCAAGGCCTAGCGGCTAGCACAGATACGCAGTATTTT
TRBV5-4	TRBJ2-3	-	TRBD2	CASSGTSGYTDTQYF	TGTGCCAGCTCTGGGACTAGCGGGTACACAGATACGCAGTATTTT
TRBV7-3	TRBJ2-3	-	-	CASSHKRRGSTDTQYF	TGTGCCAGCAGCCACAAGCGCCGGGGAAGCACAGATACGCAGTATTTT
TRBV6-5	TRBJ1-2	-	-	CASTSGQLNYGYTF	TGTGCCAGCACCTCGGGACAACTTAACTATGGCTACACCTTC
TRBV6-6	TRBJ1-2	-	-	CASSPYSGGYTF	TGTGCCAGCAGCCCATATTCGGGAGGCTACACCTTC
TRBV4-2	TRBJ2-2	-	-	CASSQVGGMKNTGELFF	TGTGCCAGCAGCCAAGTGGGGGGTATGAAAAACACCGGGGAGCTGTTTTTT
TRBV11-2	TRBJ2-1	-	TRBD2	CASSRLAGGYNEQFF	TGTGCCAGCAGCCGACTAGCGGGGGGCTACAATGAGCAGTTCTTC
TRBV5-1	TRBJ1-1	-	TRBD1	CASSAYRGLNTEAFF	TGCGCCAGCAGCGCATACAGGGGGCTGAACACTGAAGCTTTCTTT
TRBV4-3	TRBJ2-5	-	TRBD2	CASSPGTSGEETQYF	TGCGCCAGCAGCCCCGGGACTAGCGGGGAAGAGACCCAGTACTTC
TRBV6-5	TRBJ1-6	-	TRBD1	CASSPGQAIHSPLHF	TGTGCCAGCAGTCCGGGACAGGCTATTCATTCACCCCTCCACTTT
TRBV4-1	TRBJ1-6	few	TRBD1	CASSLTGTGETPLHF	TGCGCCAGCAGCCTAACCGGGACAGGGGAAACACCCCTCCACTTT
TRBV6-5	TRBJ1-2	once	-	CASSYSGGDGYTF	TGTGCCAGCAGTTACTCGGGGGGGGATGGCTACACCTTC
TRBV15	TRBJ2-3	-	TRBD1	CATSSRQGGTQYF	TGTGCCACCAGCAGTAGACAGGGCGGTACGCAGTATTTT
TRBV13	TRBJ2-2	-	-	CASSPYRVEVGPGELFF	TGTGCCAGCAGCCCATACAGGGTGGAGGTCGGACCCGGGGAGCTGTTTTTT
TRBV3-1/TRBV3-2	TRBJ1-2	-	-	CASSQGHNYGYTF	TGTGCCAGCAGCCAGGGACACAACTATGGCTACACCTTC
TRBV5-6	TRBJ1-2	-	-	CASRTWSGKANYGYTF	TGTGCCAGCAGGACTTGGTCAGGGAAAGCTAACTATGGCTACACCTTC
TRBV23-1	TRBJ2-1	-	TRBD1	CASSHLTGDKGDNNEQFF	TGCGCCAGCAGTCATTTGACAGGGGACAAGGGGGACAACAATGAGCAGTTCTTC
TRBV5-1	TRBJ2-3	-	-	CASSLVPEVDTQYF	TGCGCCAGCAGCTTGGTTCCCGAGGTAGATACGCAGTATTTT
TRBV3-1/TRBV3-2	TRBJ2-3	-	TRBD2	CASSPTGGNTDTQYF	TGTGCCAGCAGCCCCACGGGGGGGAACACAGATACGCAGTATTTT
TRBV30	TRBJ1-5	-	-	CASREGRNNQPQHF	TGTGCCTCAAGAGAGGGTAGGAACAATCAGCCCCAGCATTTT
TRBV5-4	TRBJ1-1	-	-	CASSLGRGVENTEAFF	TGTGCCAGCAGCTTGGGTCGGGGTGTGGAGAACACTGAAGCTTTCTTT
TRBV5-4	TRBJ1-5	-	-	CASSFGGGSNQPQHF	TGTGCCAGCAGCTTTGGTGGGGGGAGCAATCAGCCCCAGCATTTT
TRBV18	TRBJ1-1	few	-	CASSLTTRTMNTEAFF	TGTGCCAGCTCACTGACGACCCGAACTATGAACACTGAAGCTTTCTTT
TRBV18	TRBJ1-2	-	-	CASSPDGGPHGYTF	TGTGCCAGCTCACCGGACGGAGGGCCCCATGGCTACACCTTC
TRBV20-1	TRBJ1-1	-	TRBD1	CSGGGNTEAFF	TGCAGTGGAGGGGGCAACACTGAAGCTTTCTTT
TRBV5-1	TRBJ1-2	-	-	CASRLEDSPSYGYTF	TGCGCCAGCAGACTAGAGGACTCCCCCAGCTATGGCTACACCTTC
TRBV5-5	TRBJ2-7	-	-	CASSSTDGYEQYF	TGTGCCAGCAGCTCGACAGATGGGTACGAGCAGTACTTC
TRBV5-1	TRBJ2-3	-	TRBD1	CASSLGTATDTQYF	TGCGCCAGCAGCCTGGGGACAGCCACAGATACGCAGTATTTT
TRBV5-1	TRBJ2-3	-	-	CASSHGGSTDTQYF	TGCGCCAGCAGCCACGGGGGTAGCACAGATACGCAGTATTTT
TRBV2	TRBJ2-3	-	TRBD1	CASSGQGAGDTQYF	TGTGCCAGCAGTGGCCAGGGGGCAGGCGATACGCAGTATTTT
TRBV5-1	TRBJ2-2	-	TRBD2	CASSLTGWTSGSEGANTGELFF	TGCGCCAGCAGCCTCACGGGATGGACTAGCGGGTCGGAGGGCGCGAACACCGGGGAGCTGTTTTTT
TRBV10-3	TRBJ2-7	-	-	CAISEQRQVGYEQYF	TGTGCCATCAGTGAACAAAGGCAGGTCGGATACGAGCAGTACTTC
TRBV30	TRBJ2-5	-	TRBD1	CAWSVPSGGTQYF	TGTGCCTGGAGTGTACCTTCAGGGGGGACCCAGTACTTC
TRBV12-5	TRBJ2-7	-	-	CASGLVISADSYEQYF	TGTGCTAGTGGTTTGGTAATTTCCGCAGACTCCTACGAGCAGTACTTC
TRBV2	TRBJ2-2	few	-	CASSPLDAVGTGELFF	TGTGCCAGCAGTCCTCTGGATGCGGTGGGCACCGGGGAGCTGTTTTTT